This T cell receptor (beta chain) emerged from a study of cytomegalovirus exposure and HLA in healthy donors. Overall study context: Earlier work reported roughly 120 million unique TCR beta sequences from about 180 million T cells.

PCR employed 60 Vbeta and 13 Jbeta primers. Assay: immunoSEQ multiplex PCR; the TCRdb copy retains only in-frame clones and omits some. This sample carries roughly 120,000 clones, roughly 71% of them seen once, and the ten largest clones take 4.2%. CDR3 length equals 15 residues. Per germline, CDR1 SEHNR and CDR2 FQNEAQ (reference sequence). Between the trimmed V and J ends, which lost 5 bases and 0 bases, there was a span of 13 bases. The sample comprised PBMCs. This TCR derives from a woman in her forties or fifties in good health and CMV-seropositive. V is TRBV7-9 and J is TRBJ1-1; D might be TRBD1 (6 bases). The CDR3 protein is CASSRGGVMNTEAFF. CDR3 DNA sequence: TGTGCCAGCAGCCGGGGGGGCGTAATGAACACTGAAGCTTTCTTT.